This T cell receptor (beta chain) was obtained from a study of T cell repertoires in cytomegalovirus infection. The overall study: Evidence of both CMV infection and a matching HLA type came from public TCR beta signatures. Broader study findings: Of the TCR beta families, the public ones yielded a cumulative frequency that identified carriers of CMV plus the relevant HLA. The study found HLA-C-restricted CMV-specific TCR beta clonotypes dominating the ex vivo response.

The CDR3 is 17 amino acids. After removal of 5 bases from V and 1 base from J, the junction contained 13 bases not matched to a gene. In germline, CDR1 is MNHEY, CDR2 SVGEGT. Remarks on this clonotype: Its matching antigen is unknown.

From the reads, TCRdb called clonotypes with MiXCR, one entry per CDR3 protein. The sample records 100,000 or so distinct CDR3 sequences, roughly 41% being singletons. This TCR was sampled from a human donor in good health (CMV status not recorded). Some clones in this sample may be carry-over from other donors' samples. The gene calls are TRBV6-2 or TRBV6-3 and TRBJ2-5; TRBD2 matches at 7 bases. The starting material was CD8+ T cells from cultured PBMCs, obtained from culture after CMV antigen stimulation. CDR3 in DNA: TGTGCCAGCAGTGCCCTAGCGGCGGTCGGTTTCCAAGAGACCCAGTACTTC. Translation gives CASSALAAVGFQETQYF.